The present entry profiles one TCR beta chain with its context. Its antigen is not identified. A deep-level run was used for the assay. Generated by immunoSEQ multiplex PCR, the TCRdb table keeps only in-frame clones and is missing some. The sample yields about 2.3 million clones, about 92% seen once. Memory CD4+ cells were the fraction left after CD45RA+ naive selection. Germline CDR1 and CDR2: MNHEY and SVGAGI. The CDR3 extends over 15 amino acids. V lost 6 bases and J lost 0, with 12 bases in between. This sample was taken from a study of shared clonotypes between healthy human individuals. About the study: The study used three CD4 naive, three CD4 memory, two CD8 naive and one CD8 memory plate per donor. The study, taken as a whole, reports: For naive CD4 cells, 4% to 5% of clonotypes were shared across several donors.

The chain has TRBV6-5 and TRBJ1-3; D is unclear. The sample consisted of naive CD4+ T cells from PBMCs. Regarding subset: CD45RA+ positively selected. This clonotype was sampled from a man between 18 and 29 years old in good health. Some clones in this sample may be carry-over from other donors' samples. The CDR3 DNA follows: TGTGCCAGCAGCCGGCATCCGAGCTCTGGAAACACCATATATTTT. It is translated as CASSRHPSSGNTIYF.